Listed below are T cell receptor beta chains from one sample, sequenced in a study of T-cell memory formation after mild COVID-19. TCRdb analysed the 5' RACE reads with MiXCR anew, one entry per CDR3 protein. The sample yields around 340,000 distinct CDR3 sequences, around 14% seen once. Sequencing was carried out using PBMCs or a T cell subset sorted from them (not recorded which). The receptors derive from a man younger than 30 who had mild COVID-19 (a few samples of this study predate the infection). Cell type and time point are not known. Each CDR3 is given with its conserved first and last residue. The D gene is left open where the match is weak. A row's size may be missing; if present it is once, few, many or a size class.

NA	18	NA	TRBV7-8	TRBJ2-6	CASSTRDTNLSGANVLTF
NA	16	many	TRBV4-1	TRBJ2-5	CASSQNLWAIQETQYF
TRBD1	14	NA	TRBV6-5	TRBJ1-2	CASRPQGAPYGYTF
NA	16	NA	TRBV6-2/TRBV6-3	TRBJ2-5	CASSYVVGGYQETQYF
NA	14	few	TRBV3-1	TRBJ1-6	CASSHPEGNSPLHF
NA	14	many	TRBV5-1	TRBJ2-3	CASSVSGDQDTQYF
NA	16	NA	TRBV11-2	TRBJ2-1	CASSSMRGQQDNEQFF
TRBD1	14	many	TRBV19	TRBJ2-2	CASKGQGDTGELFF
TRBD1	18	once	TRBV4-3	TRBJ1-1	CASSQTPGTELGNTEAFF
NA	13	NA	TRBV5-1	TRBJ2-7	CASSFRHPYEQYF
TRBD2	17	many	TRBV7-2	TRBJ2-1	CASSVSGGPRSYNEQFF
NA	14	NA	TRBV18	TRBJ2-3	CASSPPTGPDTQYF
TRBD1	19	few	TRBV9	TRBJ1-2	CASSRQPGGAGYSNYGYTF
NA	14	NA	TRBV9	TRBJ2-7	CASSPRLGGREQYF
NA	14	NA	TRBV4-2	TRBJ1-5	CASSPEEGSQPQHF
NA	14	many	TRBV7-6	TRBJ2-2	CASSSGPNTGELFF
TRBD1	14	few	TRBV29-1	TRBJ1-6	CSVGETGGDSPLHF
NA	15	NA	TRBV7-2	TRBJ2-3	CASSLGRGFTDTQYF
NA	14	few	TRBV10-3	TRBJ1-1	CAISLGYGHTEAFF
NA	14	few	TRBV6-5	TRBJ1-2	CASRDSLANYGYTF
TRBD2	15	NA	TRBV7-9	TRBJ2-7	CASSLRASGAYEQYF
NA	13	few	TRBV11-3	TRBJ2-2	CASSPRLDGELFF
TRBD1	16	NA	TRBV7-6	TRBJ2-7	CASSSRQGSGRYEQYF
NA	15	many	TRBV7-2	TRBJ1-5	CASSLGTLGGQPQHF
NA	14	NA	TRBV19	TRBJ1-1	CASGRNGLGSEAFF
NA	13	NA	TRBV15	TRBJ2-5	CATSRQGSETQYF
TRBD2	17	NA	TRBV12-3/TRBV12-4	TRBJ2-1	CASSLTTAGGWYNEQFF
TRBD2	16	few	TRBV5-6	TRBJ2-6	CASRPSGASGANVLTF
NA	15	NA	TRBV6-1	TRBJ1-5	CASSEARGAGQPQHF
TRBD1	14	NA	TRBV10-3	TRBJ2-2	CAITGDRGSGELFF